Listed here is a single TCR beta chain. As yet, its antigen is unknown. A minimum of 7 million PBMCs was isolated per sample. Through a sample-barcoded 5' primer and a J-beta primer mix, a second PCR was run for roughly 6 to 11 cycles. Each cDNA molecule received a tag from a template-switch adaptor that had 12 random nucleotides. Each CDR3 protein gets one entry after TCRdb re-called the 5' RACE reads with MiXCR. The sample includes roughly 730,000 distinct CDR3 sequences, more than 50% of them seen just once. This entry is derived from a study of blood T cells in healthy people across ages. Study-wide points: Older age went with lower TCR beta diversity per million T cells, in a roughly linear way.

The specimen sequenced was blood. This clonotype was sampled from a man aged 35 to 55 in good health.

The CDR3 DNA sequence: TGTGCCAGCAGCCAAATCCTGTGGGGGGGGCTCGATGGCTACACCTTC. Translated, it gives CASSQILWGGLDGYTF. This chain links TRBV4-2 with TRBJ1-2; tentative D call: TRBD1 (6 bases). The CDR3 loop spans 16 amino acids. The V gene's germline CDR1 is LGHNA and CDR2 YNFKEQ. The V end lost 2 bases, the J end lost 6 bases, and 19 bases lay between the germline ends.